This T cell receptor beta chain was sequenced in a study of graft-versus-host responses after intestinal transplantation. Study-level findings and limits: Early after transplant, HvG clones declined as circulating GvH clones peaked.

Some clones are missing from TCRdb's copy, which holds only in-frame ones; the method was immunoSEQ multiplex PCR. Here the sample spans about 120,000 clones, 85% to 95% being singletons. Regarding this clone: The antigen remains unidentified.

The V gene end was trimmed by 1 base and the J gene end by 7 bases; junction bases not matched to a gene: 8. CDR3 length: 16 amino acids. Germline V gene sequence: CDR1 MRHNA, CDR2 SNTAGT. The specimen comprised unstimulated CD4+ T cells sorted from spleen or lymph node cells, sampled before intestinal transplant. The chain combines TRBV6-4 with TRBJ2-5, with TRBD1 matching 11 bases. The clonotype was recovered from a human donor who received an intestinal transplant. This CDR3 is CASSDFWSGQGGTQYF. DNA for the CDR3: TGTGCCAGCAGTGACTTTTGGTCGGGACAGGGGGGGACCCAGTACTTC.